The clone carrying this TCR beta chain was counted a few times. Its antigen is as yet unknown. With 6 bases clipped from V and 8 bases from J, the junction kept 8 bases outside the gene matches. Looked up from germline, CDR1 is MNHNS and CDR2 is SASEGT. The CDR3 extends over 16 amino acids. This sample is part of a study of T-cell reconstitution after alpha-beta-depleted transplantation in children. Overall study results and limits: Several hundred expanded graft clones reportedly supplied alpha-beta T cells about two months after transplant. The origin of high day-60 TCRbeta diversity in some patients lay in surviving recipient T cells and thymic progenitors. Among T cells one year after transplant, newly produced cells accounted for most counts and diversity.

Unique molecular identifiers were incorporated during preparation of the TCRbeta library. From the PCR reads, TCRdb called clonotypes with MiXCR, one entry per CDR3 protein. The profile shows more than 200,000 distinct CDR3 sequences, more than 20% of them singletons. The receptor was derived from a female patient between 2 and 10 years old who had a stem cell transplant for congenital amegakaryocytic thrombocytopenia, so the T cells may come from the graft donor. V gene TRBV6-1 combines with J gene TRBJ2-1; 15 bases are shared with TRBD2. Source: PBMCs, mostly from graft donor cells, taken 360 days after TCRalphabeta/CD19-depleted stem cell transplant. CDR3 in amino acids: CASSERTSGRVYEQFF. For the CDR3, the DNA is TGTGCCAGCAGCGAGAGGACTAGCGGGAGGGTATATGAGCAGTTCTTC.